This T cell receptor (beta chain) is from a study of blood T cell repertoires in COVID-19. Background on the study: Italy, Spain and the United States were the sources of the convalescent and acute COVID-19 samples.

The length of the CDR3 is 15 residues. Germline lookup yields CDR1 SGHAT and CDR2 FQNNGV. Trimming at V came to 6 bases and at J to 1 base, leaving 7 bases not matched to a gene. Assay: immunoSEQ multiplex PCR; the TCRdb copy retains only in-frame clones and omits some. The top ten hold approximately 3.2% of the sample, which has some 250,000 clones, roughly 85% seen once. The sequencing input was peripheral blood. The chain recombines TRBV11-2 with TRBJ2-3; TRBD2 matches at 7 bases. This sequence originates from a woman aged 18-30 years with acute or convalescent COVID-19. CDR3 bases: TGTGCCAGCAGTCAAGCGGGATATGGCACAGATACGCAGTATTTT. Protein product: CASSQAGYGTDTQYF.